Below, 6 T cell receptor beta chains from the same sample are listed, as sequenced in a study of regulatory T cells in long-lasting Graves disease. Researchers made TCR beta libraries by using iRepertoire HTBI primers and running Arm-PCR on CDR3 regions. TCRdb re-derived calls from the multiplex PCR reads in MiXCR, one entry per CDR3 protein. The data hold fewer than 550,000 distinct CDR3 sequences, with 16% observed a single time. Sample time point: newly diagnosed GD, antithyroid drugs for less than 3 months. The TCR library used RNA extracted from PBMCs. These sequences were also reported in another study, on T cells in Graves' hyperthyroidism and ophthalmopathy.

Sequenced material: peripheral blood mononuclear cells (PBMCs), taken at new diagnosis, from a patient treated with antithyroid drugs. The receptors were sampled from a young woman with Graves disease.

This clonotype came up a few times. The J gene is TRBJ2-1, the V gene TRBV20-1, with D tentatively TRBD2 (6 bases). Germline loops: CDR1 DFQATT, CDR2 SNEGSKA (reference sequence). Trimming took 1 base from V and 7 from J, leaving 11 bases between them. CDR3 length: 13 residues. CDR3 coding DNA: TGCAGTGCTAGAGCTGCTAGCGTGAATGAGCAGTTCTTC. Translating gives CSARAASVNEQFF.

The gene calls are TRBV4-2 and TRBJ2-1, with D hard to call. Trimming removed 0 bases at V and 4 bases at J, with 10 bases between. This CDR3 has 15 amino acids. Germline V CDR1 and CDR2: LGHNA, YNFKEQ. In DNA, the CDR3 is TGTGCCAGCAGCCAAGAGAGAACGGAGTACAATGAGCAGTTCTTC. This sequence encodes CASSQERTEYNEQFF.

This clonotype has at least ten counts. The chain couples TRBV28 to TRBJ2-3; no clear D gene. Germline V lookup: CDR1 MDHEN, CDR2 SYDVKM. V was clipped by 4 bases and J by 0 bases, with 8 bases between them. The CDR3 is made up of 14 amino acids. Here the CDR3 DNA reads TGTGCCAGCAGTTCGGTGACTAGCACAGATACGCAGTATTTT. Translating it yields CASSSVTSTDTQYF. The variable domain in full, completed from reference TRBV28 and TRBJ2-3, reads DVKVTQSSRYLVKRTGEKVFLECVQDMDHENMFWYRQDPGLGLRLIYFSYDVKMKEKGDIPEGYSVSREKKERFSLILESASTNQTSMYLCASSSVTSTDTQYFGPGTRLTVL.

In this sample, this clonotype turned up many times. J is TRBJ2-7 and V is TRBV5-1, with D possibly TRBD2 on 5 matching bases. Germline CDR1 is SGHRS and CDR2 is YFSETQ. The CDR3 totals 14 residues. Trimming stripped 0 bases from V and 3 bases from J, with 10 bases between. The CDR3 protein is CASSLVPGNYEQYF. The DNA of the CDR3 is TGCGCCAGCAGCTTGGTCCCGGGGAACTACGAGCAGTACTTC. The variable domain in full, with the rest retrieved from reference TRBV5-1 and TRBJ2-7, is KAGVTQTPRYLIKTRGQQVTLSCSPISGHRSVSWYQQTPGQGLQFLFEYFSETQRNKGNFPGRFSGRQFSNSRSEMNVSTLELGDSALYLCASSLVPGNYEQYFGPGTRLTVT.

The chain recombines TRBV9 with TRBJ2-1, with D uncertain. The CDR3 loop spans 12 amino acids. V gave up 3 bases and J gave up 7 bases, with 8 bases separating them. Germline V gene lookup returns CDR1 SGDLS and CDR2 YYNGEE. This CDR3 is CASSEIGNEQFF. For the CDR3, the DNA is TGTGCCAGCAGCGAAATCGGTAATGAGCAGTTCTTC.

This clonotype was seen a few times. The chain couples TRBV5-1 to TRBJ2-1; D unclear. This CDR3 has 12 residues. In germline, CDR1 is SGHRS, CDR2 YFSETQ. Trimming removed 3 bases from V and 9 bases from J, with 10 bases in between. CDR3 sequence: CASSSGHSEQFF. In DNA form, the CDR3 reads TGCGCCAGCAGCTCGGGTCACTCTGAGCAGTTCTTC.